Listed below are T cell receptor beta chains from one sample, sequenced in a study of blood T cell repertoires in COVID-19. Assay used: immunoSEQ multiplex PCR; TCRdb lists only in-frame clones, some missing. Of a few hundred thousand clones in the sample, around 82% were seen once. The source material was peripheral blood. The source is a human donor with COVID-19, enrolled during active disease. The donor label of this sample is uncertain. The CDR3 runs from the conserved cysteine through the conserved F or W. The D gene is left open where the match is weak. Size values are once, few and many counts, or a class for expanded clones, and some rows have none.

D gene	V gene	clone size	J gene	CDR3 DNA	CDR3 protein
NA	TRBV5-1	NA	TRBJ1-4	TGCGCCAGCAGCTTGCTACCGGGACAACCTAATGAAAAACTGTTTTTT	CASSLLPGQPNEKLFF
TRBD1	TRBV10-3	NA	TRBJ1-1	TGTGCCACGACAAATAGGGACAGGCGACAGAACACTGAAGCTTTCTTT	CATTNRDRRQNTEAFF
TRBD1	TRBV28	NA	TRBJ1-1	TGTGCCAGCAGGACAGGGACCGGCCTGGGTAAGGCTTTCTTT	CASRTGTGLGKAFF
TRBD1	TRBV6-5	NA	TRBJ1-1	TGTGCCAGCAGAACACCCCTGGCAGGGGGCACTGAAGCTTTCTTT	CASRTPLAGGTEAFF
NA	TRBV5-5	NA	TRBJ1-2	TGTGCCAGCAGCTTGGGAGCAAGCAGCGACTATGGCTACACCTTC	CASSLGASSDYGYTF
TRBD1	TRBV5-1	NA	TRBJ2-2	TGCGCCAGCAGCTTTGTTTCTCCCGGGACAGGCAACACCGGGGAGCTGTTTTTT	CASSFVSPGTGNTGELFF
TRBD1	TRBV3-1/TRBV3-2	NA	TRBJ1-1	TGTGCCAGCAGCCGCCAACAGGGGACCACTGAAGCTTTCTTT	CASSRQQGTTEAFF
TRBD1	TRBV27	NA	TRBJ1-1	TGTGCCAGCAGTTTAACAGGGGGGGCCGAAGACACTGAAGCTTTCTTT	CASSLTGGAEDTEAFF
NA	TRBV18	NA	TRBJ2-7	TGTGCCAGCTCACCACCGTGGAAGGGGACAAGCTCCTACGAGCAGTACTTC	CASSPPWKGTSSYEQYF
TRBD1	TRBV10-3	NA	TRBJ1-2	TGTGCCATCAGTGAAACAGGGACAGGCTATGGCTACACCTTC	CAISETGTGYGYTF
TRBD2	TRBV20-1	NA	TRBJ2-1	TGCAGTGCTAGTACGGGAGGGCCCTACAATGAGCAGTTCTTC	CSASTGGPYNEQFF
NA	TRBV29-1	NA	TRBJ1-5	TGCAGCGTTGTCGCAGATAGCAATCAGCCCCAGCATTTT	CSVVADSNQPQHF
NA	TRBV27	NA	TRBJ1-2	TGTGCCAGCAGTTCGACAGGACCTCTGGGCTACACCTTC	CASSSTGPLGYTF
TRBD1	TRBV7-9	NA	TRBJ2-1	TGTGCCAGCAGCCCCCAACCTGGGACAGCTAGCTCCTACAATGAGCAGTTCTTC	CASSPQPGTASSYNEQFF
NA	TRBV5-5	NA	TRBJ1-2	TGTGCCAGCAGCCCGACACAGGCGCCTACCTATGGGTACACCTTC	CASSPTQAPTYGYTF
NA	TRBV12-3/TRBV12-4	once	TRBJ1-6	TGTGCCAGCAGTTTCACAGGCGATTCACCCCTCCACTTT	CASSFTGDSPLHF
TRBD2	TRBV5-1	NA	TRBJ2-3	TGCGCCAGCAGCTCCATACTAGCGGGAGGGACAGATACGCAGTATTTT	CASSSILAGGTDTQYF
NA	TRBV19	NA	TRBJ1-5	TGTGCCAGTACCCCGGGGGTTACTCAGCCCCAGCATTTT	CASTPGVTQPQHF
NA	TRBV4-1	NA	TRBJ1-5	TGCGCCAGCAGCCAAGGACAGGCCGGCCATCAGCCCCAGCATTTT	CASSQGQAGHQPQHF
TRBD1	TRBV7-3	NA	TRBJ1-1	TGTGCCAGCAGCCTACAGGGGGGTACTGAAGCTTTCTTT	CASSLQGGTEAFF
NA	TRBV27	NA	TRBJ1-1	TGTGCCAGCGTGACAGGGAACACTGAAGCTTTCTTT	CASVTGNTEAFF
TRBD2	TRBV7-7	NA	TRBJ2-1	TGTGCTAGCAGCTTGTTTAGCGGGAGGGTGAACAATGAGCAGTTCTTC	CASSLFSGRVNNEQFF